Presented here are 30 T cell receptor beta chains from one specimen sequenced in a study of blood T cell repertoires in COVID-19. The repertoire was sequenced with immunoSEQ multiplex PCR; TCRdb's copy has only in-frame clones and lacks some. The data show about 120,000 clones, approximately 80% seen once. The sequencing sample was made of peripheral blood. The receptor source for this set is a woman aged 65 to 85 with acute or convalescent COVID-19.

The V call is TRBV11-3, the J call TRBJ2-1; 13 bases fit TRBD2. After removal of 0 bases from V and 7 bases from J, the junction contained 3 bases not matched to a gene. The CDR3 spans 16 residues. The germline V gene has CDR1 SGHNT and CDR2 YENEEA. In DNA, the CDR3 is TGTGCCAGCAGCTTAGAGACTAGCGGGGGGTTGAATGAGCAGTTCTTC. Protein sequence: CASSLETSGGLNEQFF.

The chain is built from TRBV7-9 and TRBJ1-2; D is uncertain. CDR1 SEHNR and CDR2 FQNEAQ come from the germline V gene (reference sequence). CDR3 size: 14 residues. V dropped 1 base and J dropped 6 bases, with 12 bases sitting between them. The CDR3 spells CASSLGTAGDGYTF. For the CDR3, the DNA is TGTGCCAGCAGCTTAGGGACCGCGGGCGATGGCTACACCTTC.

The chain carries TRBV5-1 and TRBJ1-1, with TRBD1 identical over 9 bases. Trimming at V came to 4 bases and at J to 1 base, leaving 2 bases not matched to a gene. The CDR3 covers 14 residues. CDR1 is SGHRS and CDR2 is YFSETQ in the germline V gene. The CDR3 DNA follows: TGCGCCAGCAGCGTGGGACAGGGGAACACTGAAGCTTTCTTT. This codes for CASSVGQGNTEAFF.

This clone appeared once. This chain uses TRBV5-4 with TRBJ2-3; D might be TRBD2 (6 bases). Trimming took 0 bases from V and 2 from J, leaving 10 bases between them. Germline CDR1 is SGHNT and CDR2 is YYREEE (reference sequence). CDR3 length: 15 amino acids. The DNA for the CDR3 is TGTGCCAGCAGCTTGGACGCGGGGATCACAGATACGCAGTATTTT. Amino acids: CASSLDAGITDTQYF.

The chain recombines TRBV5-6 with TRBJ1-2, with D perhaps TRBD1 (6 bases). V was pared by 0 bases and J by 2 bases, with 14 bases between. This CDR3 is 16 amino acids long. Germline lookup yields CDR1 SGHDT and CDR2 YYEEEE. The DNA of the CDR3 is TGTGCCAGCAGCTTGGGGGGAACAGGGTTAAACTATGGCTACACCTTC. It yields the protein CASSLGGTGLNYGYTF.

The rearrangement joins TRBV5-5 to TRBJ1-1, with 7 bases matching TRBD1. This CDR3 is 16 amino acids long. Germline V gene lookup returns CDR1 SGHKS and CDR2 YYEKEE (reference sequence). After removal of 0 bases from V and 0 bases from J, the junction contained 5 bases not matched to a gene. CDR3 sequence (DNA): TGTGCCAGCAGCTTGGACAGGGGAGCCTTGAACACTGAAGCTTTCTTT. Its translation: CASSLDRGALNTEAFF.

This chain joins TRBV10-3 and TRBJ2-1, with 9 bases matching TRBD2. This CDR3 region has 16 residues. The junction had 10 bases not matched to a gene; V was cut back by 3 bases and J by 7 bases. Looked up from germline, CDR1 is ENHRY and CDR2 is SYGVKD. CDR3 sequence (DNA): TGTGCCATCAGTGATCCTGGCCGACTAGCGGAGAATGAGCAGTTCTTC. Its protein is CAISDPGRLAENEQFF.

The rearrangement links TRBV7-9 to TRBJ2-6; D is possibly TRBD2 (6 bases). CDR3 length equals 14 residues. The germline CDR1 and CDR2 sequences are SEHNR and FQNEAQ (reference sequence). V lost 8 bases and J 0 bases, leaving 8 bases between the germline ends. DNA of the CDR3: TGTGCCAGCCGCGGGGCCTCTGGGGCCAACGTCCTGACTTTC. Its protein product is CASRGASGANVLTF.

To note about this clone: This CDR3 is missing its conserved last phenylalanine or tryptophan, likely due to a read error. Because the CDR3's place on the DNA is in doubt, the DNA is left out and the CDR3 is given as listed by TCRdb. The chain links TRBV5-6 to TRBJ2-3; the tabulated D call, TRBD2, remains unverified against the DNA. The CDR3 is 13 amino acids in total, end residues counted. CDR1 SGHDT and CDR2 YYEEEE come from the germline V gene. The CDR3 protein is CASSLPLGLAEPQ.

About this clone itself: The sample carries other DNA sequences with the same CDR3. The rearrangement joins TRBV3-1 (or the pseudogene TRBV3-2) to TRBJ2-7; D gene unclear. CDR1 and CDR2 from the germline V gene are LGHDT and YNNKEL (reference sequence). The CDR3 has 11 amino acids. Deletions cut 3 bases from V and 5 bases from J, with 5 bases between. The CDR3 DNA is TGTGCCAGCAGCCAGGGCGACGAGCAGTACTTC. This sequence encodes CASSQGDEQYF.

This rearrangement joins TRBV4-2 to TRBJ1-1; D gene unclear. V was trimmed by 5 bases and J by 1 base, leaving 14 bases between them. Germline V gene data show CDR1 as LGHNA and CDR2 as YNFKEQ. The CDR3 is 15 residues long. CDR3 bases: TGTGCCAGCAGCGACGGGAGGTCGTCGAACACTGAAGCTTTCTTT. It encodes CASSDGRSSNTEAFF.

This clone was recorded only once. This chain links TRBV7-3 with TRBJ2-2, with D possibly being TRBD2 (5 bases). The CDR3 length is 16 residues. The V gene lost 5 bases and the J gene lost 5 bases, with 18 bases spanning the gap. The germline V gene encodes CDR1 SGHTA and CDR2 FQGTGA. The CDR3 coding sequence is TGTGCCAGCAGCCCCTTGAAGGGCCGAGGGACCGGGGAGCTGTTTTTT. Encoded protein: CASSPLKGRGTGELFF.

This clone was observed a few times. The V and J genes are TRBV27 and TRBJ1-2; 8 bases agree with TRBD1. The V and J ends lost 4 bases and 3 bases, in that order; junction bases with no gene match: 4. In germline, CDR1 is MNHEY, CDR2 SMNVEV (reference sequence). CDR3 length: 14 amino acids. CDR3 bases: TGTGCCAGCAGTTCAGGGGGCGCCGACTATGGCTACACCTTC. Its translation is CASSSGGADYGYTF.

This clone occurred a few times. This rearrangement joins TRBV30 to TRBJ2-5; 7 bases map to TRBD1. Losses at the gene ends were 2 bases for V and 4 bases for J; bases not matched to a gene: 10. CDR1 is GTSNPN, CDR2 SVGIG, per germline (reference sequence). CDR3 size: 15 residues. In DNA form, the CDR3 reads TGTGCCTGGAGTACCCCACAGGGGTGGGGAGAGACCCAGTACTTC. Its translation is CAWSTPQGWGETQYF.

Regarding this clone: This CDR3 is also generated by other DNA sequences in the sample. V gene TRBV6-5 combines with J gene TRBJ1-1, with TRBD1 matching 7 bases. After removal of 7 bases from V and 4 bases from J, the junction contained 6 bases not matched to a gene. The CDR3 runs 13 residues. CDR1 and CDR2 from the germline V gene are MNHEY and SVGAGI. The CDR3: CASTSQGGTEAFF. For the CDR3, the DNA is TGTGCCAGCACCTCCCAGGGGGGCACTGAAGCTTTCTTT.

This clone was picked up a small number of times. The DNA of the CDR3 is TGTGCCAGCAGCCAAGCGACAAGAGCCGGGGAGCTGTTTTTT. Its protein product is CASSQATRAGELFF. The chain is built from TRBV14 and TRBJ2-2; D is undetermined. Germline V gene sequence: CDR1 SGHDN, CDR2 FVKESK. Trimming cost V 1 base and J 6 bases, with 9 bases left between them. The CDR3 spans 14 residues.

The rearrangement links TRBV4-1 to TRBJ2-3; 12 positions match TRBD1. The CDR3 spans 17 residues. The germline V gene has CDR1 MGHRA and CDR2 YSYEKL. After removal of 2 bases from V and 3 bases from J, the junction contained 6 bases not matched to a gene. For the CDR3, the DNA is TGCGCCAGCAGCCAAAGAGGGACAGGGGGCGGGACAGATACGCAGTATTTT. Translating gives CASSQRGTGGGTDTQYF.

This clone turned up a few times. The CDR3 DNA sequence: TGTGCCAGCAGCTCAGTTGGAGATACGCAGTATTTT. This encodes CASSSVGDTQYF. This chain uses TRBV11-2 with TRBJ2-3; D not certain. Per the germline V gene, CDR1 is SGHAT and CDR2 is FQNNGV. V was clipped by 4 bases and J by 5 bases, with 7 bases between them. There are 12 residues in the CDR3.

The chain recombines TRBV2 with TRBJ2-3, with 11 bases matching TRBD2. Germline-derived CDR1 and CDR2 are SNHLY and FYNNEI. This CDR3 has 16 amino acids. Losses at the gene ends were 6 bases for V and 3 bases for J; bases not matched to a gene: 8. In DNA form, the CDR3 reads TGTGCCAGCAGGCTAGCGGGGGGTTGGGGGACAGATACGCAGTATTTT. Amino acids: CASRLAGGWGTDTQYF.

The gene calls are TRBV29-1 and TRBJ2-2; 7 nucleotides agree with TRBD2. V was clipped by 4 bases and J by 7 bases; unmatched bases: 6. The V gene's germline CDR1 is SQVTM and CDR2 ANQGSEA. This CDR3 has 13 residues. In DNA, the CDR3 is TGCAGCGTTGTTTGGCGGGGGAACGGGGAGCTGTTTTTT. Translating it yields CSVVWRGNGELFF.

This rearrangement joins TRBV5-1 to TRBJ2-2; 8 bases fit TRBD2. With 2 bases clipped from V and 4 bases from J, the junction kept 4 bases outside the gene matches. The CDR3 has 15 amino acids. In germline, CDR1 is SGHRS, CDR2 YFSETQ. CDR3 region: CASSLLAGPTGELFF. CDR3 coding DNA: TGCGCCAGCAGCTTATTAGCGGGGCCCACCGGGGAGCTGTTTTTT.

Here the CDR3 reads CASSLGVNEQFF. Written as DNA, the CDR3 is TGTGCCAGCAGCTTGGGAGTAAACGAGCAGTTCTTC. V is TRBV7-9 and J is TRBJ2-1; D possibly corresponds to TRBD2 (5 bases). V was trimmed by 3 bases and J by 10 bases, leaving 10 bases between them. CDR1 SEHNR and CDR2 FQNEAQ come from the germline V gene (reference sequence). The CDR3 consists of 12 residues.

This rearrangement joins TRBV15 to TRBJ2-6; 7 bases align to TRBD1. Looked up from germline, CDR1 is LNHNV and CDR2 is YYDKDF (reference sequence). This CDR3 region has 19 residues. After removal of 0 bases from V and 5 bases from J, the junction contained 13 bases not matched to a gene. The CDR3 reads CATSRDRGQIIGRANVLTF. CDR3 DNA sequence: TGTGCCACCAGCAGAGATAGGGGGCAAATTATCGGTAGGGCCAACGTCCTGACTTTC. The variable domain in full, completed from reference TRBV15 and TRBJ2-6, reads DAMVIQNPRYQVTQFGKPVTLSCSQTLNHNVMYWYQQKSSQAPKLLFHYYDKDFNNEADTPDNFQSRRPNTSFCFLDIRSPGLGDTAMYLCATSRDRGQIIGRANVLTFGAGSRLTVL.

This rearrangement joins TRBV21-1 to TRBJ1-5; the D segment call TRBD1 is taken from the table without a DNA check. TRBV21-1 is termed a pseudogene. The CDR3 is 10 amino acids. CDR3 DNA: TGTGCCAGCAGCGGCCAGCCCCAGCATTTT. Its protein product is CASSGQPQHF.

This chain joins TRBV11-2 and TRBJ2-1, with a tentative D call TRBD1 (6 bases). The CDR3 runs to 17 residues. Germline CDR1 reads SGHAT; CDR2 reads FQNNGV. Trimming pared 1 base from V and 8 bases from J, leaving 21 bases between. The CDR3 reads CASSLGFFSAGVDEQFF. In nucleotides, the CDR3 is TGTGCCAGCAGCTTAGGGTTCTTTTCTGCAGGGGTGGATGAGCAGTTCTTC.

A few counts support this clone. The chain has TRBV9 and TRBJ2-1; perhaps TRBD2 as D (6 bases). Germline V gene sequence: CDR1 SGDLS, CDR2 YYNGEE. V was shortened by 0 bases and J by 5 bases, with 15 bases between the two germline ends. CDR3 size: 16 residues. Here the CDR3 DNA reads TGTGCCAGCAGCGTAGATGTGGGACTTTCTAACAATGAGCAGTTCTTC. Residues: CASSVDVGLSNNEQFF.

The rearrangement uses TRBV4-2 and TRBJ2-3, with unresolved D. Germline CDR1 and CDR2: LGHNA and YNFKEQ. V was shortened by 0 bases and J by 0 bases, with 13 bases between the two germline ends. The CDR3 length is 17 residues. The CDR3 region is CASSQEITVASTDTQYF. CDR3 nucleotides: TGTGCCAGCAGCCAAGAAATTACCGTGGCTAGCACAGATACGCAGTATTTT.

The CDR3 here is CASRRTSGRQNEQFF. Here the CDR3 DNA reads TGTGCCAGCAGGCGGACTAGCGGGAGACAGAATGAGCAGTTCTTC. This sequence joins TRBV7-9 and TRBJ2-1, with 13 bases lining up with TRBD2. V shed 6 bases, J shed 7 bases, and the junction held 6 bases outside the gene matches. The CDR3 covers 15 residues. In germline, CDR1 is SEHNR, CDR2 FQNEAQ (reference sequence). The variable domain in full, completed from reference TRBV7-9 and TRBJ2-1, reads DTGVSQNPRHKITKRGQNVTFRCDPISEHNRLYWYRQTLGQGPEFLTYFQNEAQLEKSRLLSDRFSAERPKGSFSTLEIQRTEQGDSAMYLCASRRTSGRQNEQFFGPGTRLTVL.

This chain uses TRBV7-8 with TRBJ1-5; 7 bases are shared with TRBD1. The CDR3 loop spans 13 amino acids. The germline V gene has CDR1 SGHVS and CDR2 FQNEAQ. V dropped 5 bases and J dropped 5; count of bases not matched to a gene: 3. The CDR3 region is CASSQGQDQPQHF. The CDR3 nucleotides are TGTGCCAGCAGCCAAGGACAGGATCAGCCCCAGCATTTT.

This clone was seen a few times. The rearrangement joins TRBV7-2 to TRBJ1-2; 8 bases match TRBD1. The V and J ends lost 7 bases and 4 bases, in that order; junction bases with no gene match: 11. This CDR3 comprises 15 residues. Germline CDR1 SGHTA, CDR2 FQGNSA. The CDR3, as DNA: TGTGCCAGCACTCTCGCGATTGGACAGGGCTATGGCTACACCTTC. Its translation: CASTLAIGQGYGYTF.